The clone carrying this T cell receptor beta chain occurred once. Its antigen is unidentified. Clones were read by immunoSEQ multiplex PCR, and TCRdb kept only the in-frame ones, dropping some. The table records fewer than 40,000 clones, 80% to 95% of them present only once. This sample stems from a study of chemoradiotherapy in HPV16-positive cancers. Study-level points and caveats: The functional HPV-specific definition rests on just a couple of HPV16-positive patients.

The trim removed 4 bases at V and 8 bases at J, leaving 12 bases unmatched. Germline V CDR1 and CDR2: SGDLS, YYNGEE. The CDR3 totals 15 residues. Repertoires were sampled repeatedly during chemoradiotherapy. This specimen consisted of blood, obtained from a patient who underwent chemoradiotherapy. This receptor was taken from a human donor with HPV-associated anogenital cancer. This sequence joins TRBV9 and TRBJ2-1; TRBD2 matches 7 bases. CDR3 residues: CASSSSSGWRDEQFF. Written as DNA, the CDR3 is TGTGCCAGCAGCTCTTCTAGCGGATGGAGGGATGAGCAGTTCTTC.